The T cell receptor (beta chain) described here comes from a study of control samples from healthy donors and cancer patients. The repertoire was sequenced with immunoSEQ multiplex PCR; TCRdb's copy has only in-frame clones and lacks some. The sample lists around 250,000 clones; over 75% were seen once. Trimming cost V 4 bases and J 4 bases, with 11 bases left between them. The CDR3 is made up of 13 amino acids. The rearrangement uses TRBV12-3 or TRBV12-4 and TRBJ2-7; tentative D call: TRBD1 (6 bases). This clonotype was obtained from a woman aged 55-69 years with lung cancer. The sample taken for sequencing was PBMCs. The CDR3 spells CASSSGTQYEQYF. CDR3 bases: TGTGCCAGCAGTTCCGGGACACAATACGAGCAGTACTTC.